This T cell receptor (beta chain) was sequenced for a study of shared clonotypes between healthy human individuals. This CDR3 has 14 amino acids. The ends were cut back, 2 bases at V and 0 bases at J, with 7 bases in the middle. From germline, CDR1 is SGHDN and CDR2 FVKESK. This clone was counted only a few times. In the authors' workflow: Quality scores were absent from the junction-only immunoSEQ sequences, so filtering differed. Method: immunoSEQ multiplex PCR; TCRdb's copy keeps in-frame clones and lacks some. The D gene and trimming were derived from the DNA, and the V and J assignments and clone size from that table. The sample holds about 2.4 million clones, roughly 93% seen once.

The chain combines TRBV14 with TRBJ1-1; D remains ambiguous. This receptor was taken from a young man in good health. Some clones in this sample may be carry-over from other donors' samples. The sample taken for sequencing was naive CD4+ T cells from PBMCs. Regarding subset: CD45RA+ positively selected. Here the CDR3 DNA reads TGTGCCAGCAGCCAACTGGGGATGAACACTGAAGCTTTCTTT. It codes for CASSQLGMNTEAFF. Complete variable domain (other parts from reference TRBV14 and TRBJ1-1): EAGVTQFPSHSVIEKGQTVTLRCDPISGHDNLYWYRRVMGKEIKFLLHFVKESKQDESGMPNNRFLAERTGGTYSTLKVQPAELEDSGVYFCASSQLGMNTEAFFGQGTRLTVV.